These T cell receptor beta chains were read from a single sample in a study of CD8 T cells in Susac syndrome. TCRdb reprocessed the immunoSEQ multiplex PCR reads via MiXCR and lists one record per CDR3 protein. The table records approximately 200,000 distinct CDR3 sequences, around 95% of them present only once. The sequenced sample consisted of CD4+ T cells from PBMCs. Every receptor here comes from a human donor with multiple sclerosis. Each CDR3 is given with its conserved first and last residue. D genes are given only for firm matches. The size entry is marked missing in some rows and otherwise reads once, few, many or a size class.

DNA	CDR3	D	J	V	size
TGTGCCTGGAGTGTTGGTCAGAGTAGTGAAGCTTTCTTT	CAWSVGQSSEAFF	-	TRBJ1-1	TRBV30	-
TGTGCCCGGACGCGGACACCGGGGTATGGCTACACCTTC	CARTRTPGYGYTF	-	TRBJ1-2	TRBV30	-
TGCAGTGCTAAGACATCCTACAATGAGCAGTTCTTC	CSAKTSYNEQFF	-	TRBJ2-1	TRBV20-1	-
TGTGCCAGCAGCCAAGGGGCGAGGCGTACTGGAAACACCATATATTTT	CASSQGARRTGNTIYF	-	TRBJ1-3	TRBV3-1	once
TGTGCCAGCAGCCGAGGAATCGGGGTACGGAATCATGAGCAGTTCTTC	CASSRGIGVRNHEQFF	-	TRBJ2-1	TRBV3-1	-
TGTGCCAGCAGCCATAGAGCCCAAGAGACCCAGTACTTC	CASSHRAQETQYF	-	TRBJ2-5	TRBV3-1	-
TGCGCCAGCAGCCAAGATGGTACTCCTAACAATGAGCAGTTCTTC	CASSQDGTPNNEQFF	-	TRBJ2-1	TRBV4-1	-
TGTGCCAGCATGGGGGGATCAGGTCGACCCCAGCATTTT	CASMGGSGRPQHF	-	TRBJ1-5	TRBV6-5	-
TGTGCCAGCTCACCAGCAAGGGGCAGGAGCAATCAGCCCCAGCATTTT	CASSPARGRSNQPQHF	-	TRBJ1-5	TRBV18	-
TGTGCCAGCAGCCAAGGGGTGACAGGGGGCCGCGGCAATCAGCCCCAGCATTTT	CASSQGVTGGRGNQPQHF	TRBD1	TRBJ1-5	TRBV3-1	-